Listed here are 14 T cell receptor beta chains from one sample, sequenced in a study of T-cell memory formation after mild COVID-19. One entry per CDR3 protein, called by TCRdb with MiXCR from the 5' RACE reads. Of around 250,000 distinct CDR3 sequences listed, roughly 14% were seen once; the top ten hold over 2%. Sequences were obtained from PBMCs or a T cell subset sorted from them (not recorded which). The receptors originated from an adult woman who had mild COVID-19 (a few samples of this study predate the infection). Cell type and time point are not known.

The CDR3 protein is CAWSSNGDTQYF. The CDR3 nucleotides are TGTGCCTGGAGTTCGAACGGGGATACGCAGTATTTT. V gene TRBV30 combines with J gene TRBJ2-3; D not certain. The V end was cut by 2 bases, the J end by 6 bases, with 9 bases between. CDR3 length: 12 amino acids. CDR1 GTSNPN and CDR2 SVGIG come from the germline V gene (reference sequence).

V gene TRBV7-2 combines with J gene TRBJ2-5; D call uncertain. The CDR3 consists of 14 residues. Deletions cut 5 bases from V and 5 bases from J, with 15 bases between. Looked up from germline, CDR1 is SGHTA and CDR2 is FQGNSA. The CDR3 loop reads CASSLPPKRETQYF. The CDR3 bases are TGTGCCAGCAGCCTCCCCCCCAAAAGGGAGACCCAGTACTTC.

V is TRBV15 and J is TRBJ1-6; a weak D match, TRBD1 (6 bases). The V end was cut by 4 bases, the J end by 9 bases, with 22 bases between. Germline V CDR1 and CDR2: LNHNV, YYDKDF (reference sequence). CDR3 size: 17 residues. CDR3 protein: CATSIDGERQGSSPLHF. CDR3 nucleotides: TGTGCCACCAGCATAGATGGAGAGAGGCAGGGGAGTTCACCCCTCCACTTT. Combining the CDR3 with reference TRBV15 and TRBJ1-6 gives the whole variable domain DAMVIQNPRYQVTQFGKPVTLSCSQTLNHNVMYWYQQKSSQAPKLLFHYYDKDFNNEADTPDNFQSRRPNTSFCFLDIRSPGLGDTAMYLCATSIDGERQGSSPLHFGNGTRLTVT.

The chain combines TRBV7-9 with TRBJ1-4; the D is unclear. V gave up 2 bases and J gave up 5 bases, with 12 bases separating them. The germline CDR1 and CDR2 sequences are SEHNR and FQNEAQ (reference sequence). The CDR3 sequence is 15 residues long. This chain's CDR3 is CASSLPDALNEKLFF. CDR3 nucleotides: TGTGCCAGCAGCTTACCGGACGCTCTCAATGAAAAACTGTTTTTT.

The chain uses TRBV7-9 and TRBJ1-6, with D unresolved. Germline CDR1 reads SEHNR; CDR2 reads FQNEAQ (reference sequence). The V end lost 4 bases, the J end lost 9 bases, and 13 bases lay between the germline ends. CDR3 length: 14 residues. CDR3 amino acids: CASSSDARSSPLHF. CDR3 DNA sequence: TGTGCCAGCAGCTCGGACGCCCGCTCTTCACCCCTCCACTTT.

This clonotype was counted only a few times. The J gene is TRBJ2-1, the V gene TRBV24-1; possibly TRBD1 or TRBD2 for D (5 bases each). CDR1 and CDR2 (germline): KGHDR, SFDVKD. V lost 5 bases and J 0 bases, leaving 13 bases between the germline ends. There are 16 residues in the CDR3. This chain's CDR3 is CATSAQGALSYNEQFF. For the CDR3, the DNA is TGTGCCACCAGTGCCCAGGGAGCCCTCTCCTACAATGAGCAGTTCTTC.

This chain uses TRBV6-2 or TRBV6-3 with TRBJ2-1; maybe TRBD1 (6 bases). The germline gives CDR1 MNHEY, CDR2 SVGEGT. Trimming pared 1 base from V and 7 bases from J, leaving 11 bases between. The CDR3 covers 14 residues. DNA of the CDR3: TGTGCCAGCAGTTACTTGTCGAGGGGGAATGAGCAGTTCTTC. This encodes CASSYLSRGNEQFF.

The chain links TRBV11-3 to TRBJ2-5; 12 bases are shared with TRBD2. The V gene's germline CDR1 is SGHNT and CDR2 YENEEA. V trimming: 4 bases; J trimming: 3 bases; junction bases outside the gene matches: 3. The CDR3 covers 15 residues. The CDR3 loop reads CASSSRTSGEETQYF. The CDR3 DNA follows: TGTGCCAGCAGCTCCCGGACTAGCGGGGAAGAGACCCAGTACTTC.

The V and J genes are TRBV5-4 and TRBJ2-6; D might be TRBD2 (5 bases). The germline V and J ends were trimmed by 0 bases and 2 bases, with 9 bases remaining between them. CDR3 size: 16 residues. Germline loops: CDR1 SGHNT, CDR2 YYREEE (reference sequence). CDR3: CASSLDIGAGANVLTF. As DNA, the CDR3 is TGTGCCAGCAGCTTGGATATCGGGGCTGGGGCCAACGTCCTGACTTTC.

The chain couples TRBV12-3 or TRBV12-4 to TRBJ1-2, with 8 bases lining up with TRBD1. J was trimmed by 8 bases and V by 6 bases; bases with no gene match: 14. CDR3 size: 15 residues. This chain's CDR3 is CASSLTGARGGGYTF. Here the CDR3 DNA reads TGTGCCAGCAGCCTGACAGGGGCCCGGGGCGGAGGCTACACCTTC.

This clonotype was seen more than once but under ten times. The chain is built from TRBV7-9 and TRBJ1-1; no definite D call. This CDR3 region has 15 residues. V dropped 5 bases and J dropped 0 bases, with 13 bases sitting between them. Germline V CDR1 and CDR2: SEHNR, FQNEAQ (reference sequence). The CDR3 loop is CASSLLGNLNTEAFF. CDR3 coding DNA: TGTGCCAGCAGCCTTCTAGGGAACTTGAACACTGAAGCTTTCTTT.

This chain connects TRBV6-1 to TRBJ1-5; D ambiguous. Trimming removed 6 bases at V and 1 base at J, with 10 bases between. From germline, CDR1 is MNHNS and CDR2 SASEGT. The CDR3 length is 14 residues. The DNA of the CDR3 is TGTGCCAGCAGGTGGGGTAACAGCAATCAGCCCCAGCATTTT. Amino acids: CASRWGNSNQPQHF.

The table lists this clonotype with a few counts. The CDR3 nucleotides read TGCAGTGCTAGAGATGTTCGGGGGCCGAGGGATCAGCCCCAGCATTTT. It encodes CSARDVRGPRDQPQHF. V and J are TRBV20-1 and TRBJ1-5, with a possible D match to TRBD1 (6 bases). Trimming removed 0 bases at V and 5 bases at J, with 17 bases between. CDR3 size: 16 residues. The V gene's germline CDR1 is DFQATT and CDR2 SNEGSKA (reference sequence).

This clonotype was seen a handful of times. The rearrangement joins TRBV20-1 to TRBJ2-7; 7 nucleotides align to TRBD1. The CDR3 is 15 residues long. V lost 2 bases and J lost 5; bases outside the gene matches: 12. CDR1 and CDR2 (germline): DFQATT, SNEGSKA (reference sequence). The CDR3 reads CSARNFRGLSHEQYF. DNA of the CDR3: TGCAGTGCTAGAAACTTTAGGGGGCTTTCCCACGAGCAGTACTTC.